This T cell receptor (beta chain) was profiled in a study of regulatory T cells in long-lasting Graves disease (dated by TCRdb to the early 2020s). Looking at the study overall: In the newly diagnosed Graves' disease group, patients had been taking antithyroid drugs for less than 3 months. Patients with persistent Graves' disease were compared with patients with newly diagnosed Graves' disease using TCR sequencing and RNA sequencing of peripheral blood. The study was conducted in China and was registered as a clinical trial. TCR sequencing covered about 13 persistent and 20 newly diagnosed Graves' disease patients, some 35 samples in total. Beyond this particular receptor, the publication reports: Only the TCR beta chain was sequenced and analyzed. The authors acknowledged the small sample size as a limitation that may reduce accuracy. A larger number of public clonotypes was shared among persistent patients (approximately 2,500) than among newly diagnosed patients (around 870). Because the primary lesion, thyroid tissue, could not be accessed, the study looked at peripheral blood alone. Lower TCR Shannon entropy and fewer highly expanded clones were observed in persistent Graves' disease patients than in newly diagnosed patients, which suggested clonal expansion.

Library preparation employed multiplex PCR. The listed sequencing device is Illumina HiSeq 4000. TCR beta libraries were built with iRepertoire HTBI primers and Arm-PCR amplification of CDR3 regions. Before sequencing, the PCR products went through gel purification. The study's processing was this. Gene usage analysis of CDR3 amino acid clonotypes relied on the roughly 67 TRBV and over 13 TRBJ segments identified across samples. COPE and FqMerger were used to merge the filtered high-quality paired reads into contigs. BLAST was used to align contigs to IMGT TRBV, TRBD and TRBJ reference genes, and CDR3 was defined according to IMGT. Any clonotype with a frequency above 0.1% was classified as a highly expanded clone. Repertoire diversity was measured by Shannon entropy, and V-J evenness by the Gini coefficient. A clonotype found in more than one individual was treated as public. The public reads were run again by TCRdb, first through fastp at Q25 and then through MiXCR, and only productive beta chains were kept. Every entry covers one CDR3 protein and lists the most common genes and DNA from its rows. TCRdb's processing, not the study's, gives the V and J calls here. This sample holds around 400,000 distinct CDR3 sequences; roughly 15% were observed only once. Roughly 7.7% of the sample belongs to the ten largest clones.

Taken with the paper, the label for time point translates to: newly diagnosed GD, antithyroid drugs for less than 3 months. For both TCR sequencing and RNA sequencing, RNA was extracted from PBMCs in TRIzol. Graves' disease was diagnosed according to American Thyroid Association guidelines. Patients for the study were recruited at an endocrinology department in Xi'an, China. Each patient gave about 8.1 milliliters of peripheral blood, collected in an EDTA anticoagulant tube. Ficoll Paque Plus density gradient separation was used to isolate PBMCs, and no further T cell sorting was done. RNA quality was checked with an Agilent 2100 Bioanalyzer and agarose gel, and concentration with a NanoDrop 2000. Concerning this clonotype itself: No cognate antigen has been identified for it. Per-nucleotide qualities are absent, and no much larger clonotype sits a single base away.

These sequences were also reported in another study, on T cells in Graves' hyperthyroidism and ophthalmopathy. The second source states: Stable Graves' hyperthyroidism was defined as no progression to ophthalmopathy during 18 months of follow-up. Hyperthyroidism patients were aged 18 to 65 years and newly diagnosed, with disease duration of less than 2 months. Exclusion was applied to patients with uncontrolled infections, other autoimmune diseases, pregnancy or lactation. Clinical symptoms, serum thyroxine and TRAb, thyroid ultrasound, and orbital computed tomography formed the basis for the diagnoses. For the first round of RT-PCR on the TCR CDR3, the HTBI primer set was used together with the Qiagen OneStep RT-PCR kit. Most expanded thyroid clonotypes (frequency above 0.001) were also found in blood, which suggests that blood repertoires may mirror thyroid immune responses. In cross-validation, a model built on a 13 V-J signature told ophthalmopathy apart from stable hyperthyroidism with approximately 90% sensitivity and roughly 81% specificity, and in testing the same model reached 80%/75%. In validation, progression to ophthalmopathy was predicted by the model with roughly 71% sensitivity and around 75% specificity, a median of roughly six months before onset. A discovery cohort of about 96 patients, roughly 45 with Graves' ophthalmopathy and 55 to 60 with stable Graves' hyperthyroidism, was used to find distinguishing TCR V-J signatures. An independent validation cohort of around 19 hyperthyroidism patients and 17 patients who later progressed to ophthalmopathy tested prospective prediction of ophthalmopathy. For training and testing, the 100 or so patients in the discovery cohort were randomly divided in a 7:3 ratio. In roughly six Graves' hyperthyroidism patients, the study also compared T-cell repertoires from thyroid tissue with T-cell repertoires from blood. Following sampling, methimazole starting at 30 mg daily was given to hyperthyroidism patients, and high-dose intravenous methylprednisolone was given to ophthalmopathy patients. Libraries were constructed in a second round of multiplex PCR, after which size selection and purification were performed. Paired-end sequencing of the libraries was performed with 100 bp reads on an Illumina HiSeq2000. Raw data were processed with SOAPnuke, discarding reads with adapters, uncalled bases, mean Phred below 15, or no exact constant-primer or identifier match. COPE v1.2.5 was used to merge the high-quality paired reads, and each unique nucleotide sequence was defined as a clonotype. MiTCR v1.1 was used to align clonotypes to the IMGT TRBV, TRBD and TRBJ reference segments. Only V-J combinations with frequency above 0.0001, covering approximately 99% of repertoires, were analysed. The TCS score was defined as F50 (clonal expansion) divided by E x V (chaos), with BLOSUM62-based TCRdist calculated between CDR3 peptides within each V-J. Welch's t-statistics and random forest reduced 450 to 600 V-J features to about 13, which were used in a naive Bayes classifier (R e1071). No statistical method was used to fix the sample size in advance, and group allocation was not hidden from the investigators. The paper reports TCR Vbeta CDR3 sequencing of over 130 peripheral blood samples: approximately 43 ophthalmopathy, about 75 hyperthyroidism and 17 progressor patients.

The starting material was peripheral blood mononuclear cells (PBMCs), obtained at new diagnosis, from a patient treated with antithyroid drugs. The sequence was collected from a middle-aged woman with Graves disease. Donor details come from another sample of the same person, matched by shared clones.

Here the CDR3 is given as CASSQVRGGRTGLFEQFF. The nucleotide sequence reads TGCGCCAGCAGCCAAGTAAGAGGGGGCAGGACAGGGTTGTTTGAGCAGTTCTTC. The chain links TRBV4-1 with TRBJ2-1; 8 central bases correspond to TRBD1. The germline V gene specifies MGHRA as CDR1 and YSYEKL as CDR2. From its cysteine to its phenylalanine, the CDR3 spans 18 amino acids. Only CDR3 DNA remains: 54 bases, in frame from the first base. At the junction V is shortened by 1 base and J by 9 bases; bases outside the gene matches: 17.